This TCR beta chain was sequenced for a study of CD8 T cells in ankylosing spondylitis (dated 2017 in TCRdb). Regarding the research as a whole: The study profiled T cell receptor beta repertoires in healthy donors and ankylosing spondylitis patients to find disease-linked TCR variants. Samples of peripheral blood were taken, and for ankylosing spondylitis patients, synovial fluid was collected as well. The whole study cohort included 95 to 130 healthy donors and under 30 ankylosing spondylitis patients.

Sequenced on an Illumina HiSeq 2500. Quantitative 5'-RACE with molecular barcodes was the method used to prepare the TCR beta libraries. The authors' analysis ran thus. To identify disease-linked TCR variants, a new computational method was used, one built on a probabilistic model of VDJ rearrangement. The raw public data were reprocessed by TCRdb itself: fastp quality trimming at Q25, MiXCR clonotype calling, in-frame beta chains only. All rows with the same CDR3 protein become a single entry with the most common DNA and genes. These V and J calls derive from TCRdb rather than the authors' analysis. For this sample the table gives 150,000 to 200,000 distinct CDR3 sequences, of which roughly 30% were detected only once. The ten biggest clones cover about 5.5% of the sample. Synovial fluid samples and blood samples obtained from the same ankylosing spondylitis patients were matched. On this clonotype itself: Its recognized antigen is unknown. No much larger clonotype is one base removed from it; base qualities were not supplied.

General findings and caveats noted by the study authors: The disease-linked clones were reported as significantly enriched in matched synovial fluid samples from ankylosing spondylitis patients. The disease-linked clones showed a CD8+ phenotype and occurred at relatively low frequencies in peripheral blood. Some TCR beta motif variants had previously been reported in synovial fluid and blood of reactive arthritis patients, which suggested common disease-initiation mechanisms. A TCR beta motif made up of several highly homologous amino acid variants appeared to be characteristic of blood from ankylosing spondylitis patients.

Clipping removes 5 bases from V and 5 bases from J, with 3 as the unmatched junction base count. The CDR3, cysteine through phenylalanine, is 14 amino acids long. Only the CDR3 DNA is retained, 42 bases long and in frame from the first base. CDR1 and CDR2 (MDHEN, SYDVKM) derive from the germline V gene. The clonotype comes from a male donor with ankylosing spondylitis. This sequence uses TRBV28 and TRBJ1-4; TRBD1 matches 9 bases in the middle. Sequenced material: synovial fluid, either unsorted or a sorted T cell fraction (not recorded which). The CDR3 corresponds to CASSRGQGNEKLFF. The sequenced DNA: TGTGCCAGCAGTCGAGGACAGGGGAATGAAAAACTGTTTTTT. The reference TRBV28 and TRBJ1-4 proteins fill in what lies around the CDR3, so the full variable domain reads DVKVTQSSRYLVKRTGEKVFLECVQDMDHENMFWYRQDPGLGLRLIYFSYDVKMKEKGDIPEGYSVSREKKERFSLILESASTNQTSMYLCASSRGQGNEKLFFGSGTQLSVL.